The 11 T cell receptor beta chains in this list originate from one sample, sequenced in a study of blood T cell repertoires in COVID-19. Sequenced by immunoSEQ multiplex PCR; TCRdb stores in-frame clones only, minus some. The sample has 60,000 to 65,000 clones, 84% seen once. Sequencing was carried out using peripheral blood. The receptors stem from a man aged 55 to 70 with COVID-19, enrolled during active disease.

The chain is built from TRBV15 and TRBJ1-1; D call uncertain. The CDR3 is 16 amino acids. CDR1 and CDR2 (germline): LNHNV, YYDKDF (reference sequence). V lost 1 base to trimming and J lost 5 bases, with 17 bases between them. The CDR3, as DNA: TGTGCCACCAGCAGAGGAGGACGGGTCGGGAGAACTGAAGCTTTCTTT. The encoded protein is CATSRGGRVGRTEAFF.

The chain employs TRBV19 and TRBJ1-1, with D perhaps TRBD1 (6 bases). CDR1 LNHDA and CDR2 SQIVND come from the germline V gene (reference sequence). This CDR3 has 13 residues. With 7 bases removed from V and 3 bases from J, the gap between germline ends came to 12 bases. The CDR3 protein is CASNTGRDTEAFF. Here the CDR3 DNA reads TGTGCCAGTAACACAGGGAGGGACACTGAAGCTTTCTTT.

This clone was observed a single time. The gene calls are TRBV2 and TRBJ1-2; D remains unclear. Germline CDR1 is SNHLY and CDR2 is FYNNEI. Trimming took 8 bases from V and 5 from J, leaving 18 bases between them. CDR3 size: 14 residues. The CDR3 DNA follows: TGTGCCAGCGAGGACCGGGAAAGCCTTTATGGCTACACCTTC. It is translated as CASEDRESLYGYTF.

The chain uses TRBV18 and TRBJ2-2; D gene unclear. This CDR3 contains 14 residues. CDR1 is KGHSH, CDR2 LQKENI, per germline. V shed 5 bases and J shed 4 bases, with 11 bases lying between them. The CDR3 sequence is CASSSIDTTGELFF. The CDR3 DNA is TGTGCCAGCTCATCAATCGACACCACCGGGGAGCTGTTTTTT.

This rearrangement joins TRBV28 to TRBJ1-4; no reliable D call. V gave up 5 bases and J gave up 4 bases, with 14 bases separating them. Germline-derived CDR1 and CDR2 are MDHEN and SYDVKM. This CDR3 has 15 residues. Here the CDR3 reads CASSLPAGNNEKLFF. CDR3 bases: TGTGCCAGCAGTCTACCTGCGGGCAATAATGAAAAACTGTTTTTT.

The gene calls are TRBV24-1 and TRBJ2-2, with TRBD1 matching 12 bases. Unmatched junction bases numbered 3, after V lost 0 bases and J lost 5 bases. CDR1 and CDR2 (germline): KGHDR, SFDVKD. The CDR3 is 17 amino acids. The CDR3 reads CATSDLGTGGKTGELFF. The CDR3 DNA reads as TGTGCCACCAGTGATTTGGGGACAGGGGGCAAAACCGGGGAGCTGTTTTTT.

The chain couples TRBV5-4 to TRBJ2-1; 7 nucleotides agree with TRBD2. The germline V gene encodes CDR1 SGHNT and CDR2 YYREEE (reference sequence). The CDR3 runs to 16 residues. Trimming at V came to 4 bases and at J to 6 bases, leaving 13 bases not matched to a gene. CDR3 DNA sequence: TGTGCCAGCAGCCCCTATAAGAGGGGAGGGGCCAATGAGCAGTTCTTC. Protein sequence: CASSPYKRGGANEQFF.

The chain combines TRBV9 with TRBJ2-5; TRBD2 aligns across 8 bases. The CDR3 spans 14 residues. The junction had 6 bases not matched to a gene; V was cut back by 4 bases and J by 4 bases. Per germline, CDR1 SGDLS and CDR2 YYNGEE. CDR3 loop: CASSPIGGGETQYF. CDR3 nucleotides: TGTGCCAGCAGCCCGATCGGGGGGGGAGAGACCCAGTACTTC.

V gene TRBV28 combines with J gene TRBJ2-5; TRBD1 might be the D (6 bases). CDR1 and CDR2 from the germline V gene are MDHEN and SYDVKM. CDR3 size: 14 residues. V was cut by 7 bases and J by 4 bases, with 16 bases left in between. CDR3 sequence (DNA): TGTGCCAGCAACGCGAAGGGGGTGGGAGAGACCCAGTACTTC. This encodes CASNAKGVGETQYF.

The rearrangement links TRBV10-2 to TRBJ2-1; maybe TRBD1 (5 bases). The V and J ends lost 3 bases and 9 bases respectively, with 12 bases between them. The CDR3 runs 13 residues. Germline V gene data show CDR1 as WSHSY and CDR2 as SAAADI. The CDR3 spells CASSDPGYVEQFF. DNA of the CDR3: TGCGCCAGCAGTGACCCAGGGTACGTTGAGCAGTTCTTC.

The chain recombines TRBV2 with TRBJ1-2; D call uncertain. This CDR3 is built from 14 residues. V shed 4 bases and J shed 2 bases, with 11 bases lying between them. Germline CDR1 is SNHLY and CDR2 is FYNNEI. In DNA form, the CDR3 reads TGTGCCAGCAGTGGGGAGTCAATCAACTATGGCTACACCTTC. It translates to CASSGESINYGYTF.